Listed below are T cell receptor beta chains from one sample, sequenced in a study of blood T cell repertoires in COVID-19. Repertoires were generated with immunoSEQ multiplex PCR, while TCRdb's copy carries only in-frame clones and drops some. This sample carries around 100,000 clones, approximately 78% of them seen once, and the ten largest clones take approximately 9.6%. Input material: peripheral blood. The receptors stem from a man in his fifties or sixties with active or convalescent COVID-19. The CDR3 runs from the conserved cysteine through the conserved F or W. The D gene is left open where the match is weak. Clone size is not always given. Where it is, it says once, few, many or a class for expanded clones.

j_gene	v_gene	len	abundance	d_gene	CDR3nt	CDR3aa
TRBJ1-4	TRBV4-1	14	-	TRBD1	TGCGCCAGCAGCCAACTCGGGGCAGGGGGCAAACTGTTTTTT	CASSQLGAGGKLFF
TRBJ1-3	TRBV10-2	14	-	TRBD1	TGCGCCAGCAGTGACAGGGGGCTAGGAAACACCATATATTTT	CASSDRGLGNTIYF
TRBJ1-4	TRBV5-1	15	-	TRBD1	TGCGCCAGCAGCTTGGGAACAGGGGAGGAGGGAAAACTGTTTTTT	CASSLGTGEEGKLFF
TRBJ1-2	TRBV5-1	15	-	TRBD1	TGCGCCAGCAGCCCCACGGGACAGGGATCGGGCGGCTACACCTTC	CASSPTGQGSGGYTF
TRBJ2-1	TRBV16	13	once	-	TGTGCCAGCAGCCAATCCCCCTTCAGATCCCAGTTCTTC	CASSQSPFRSQFF
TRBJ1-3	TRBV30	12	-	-	TGTGCCTGGGAAGTTGTAGGAAACACCATATATTTT	CAWEVVGNTIYF
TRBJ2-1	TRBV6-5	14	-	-	TGTGCCAGCAGGTCCCGGGACAAGAACAATGAGCAGTTCTTC	CASRSRDKNNEQFF
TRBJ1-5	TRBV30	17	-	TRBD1	TGTGCCTGGATCCTCCCCGGAGGGGGCGATTGCAATCAGCCCCAGCATTTT	CAWILPGGGDCNQPQHF
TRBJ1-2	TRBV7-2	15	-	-	TGTGCCAGCAGCAACTTCGGAGGGGTAAGCCATGGCTACACCTTC	CASSNFGGVSHGYTF
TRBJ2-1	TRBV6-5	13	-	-	TGTGCCAGCAGTTACCGTCAACTCGGAGACCGCGTCTTC	CASSYRQLGDRVF
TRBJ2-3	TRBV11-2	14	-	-	TGTGCCAGCAGCTTCCTCCCTGGGGGGGATACGCAGTATTTT	CASSFLPGGDTQYF
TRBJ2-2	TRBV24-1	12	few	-	TGTGCCACCAACAGCGGCACCGGGGAGCTGTTTTTT	CATNSGTGELFF
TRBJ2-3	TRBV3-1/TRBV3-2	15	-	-	TGTGCCAGCAGGCTACAGGGTGGAGGCACAGATACGCAGTATTTT	CASRLQGGGTDTQYF
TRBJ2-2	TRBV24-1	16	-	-	TGTGCCACCAGTGACGTAGGGACAATTGGGACCGGGGAGCTGTTTTTT	CATSDVGTIGTGELFF
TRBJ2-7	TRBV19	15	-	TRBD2	TGTGCCAGTAGTATAGATCGACTAGCGGGAGTCGAGCAGTACTTC	CASSIDRLAGVEQYF
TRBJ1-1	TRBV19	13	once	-	TGTGCCAGTAGTGAGATCAGGGGCACTGAAGCTTTCTTT	CASSEIRGTEAFF
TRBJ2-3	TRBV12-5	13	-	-	TGTGCTAGTGGTTTGGACAACACAGATACGCAGTATTTT	CASGLDNTDTQYF
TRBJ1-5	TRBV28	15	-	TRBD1	TGTGCCAGCAGTTTTGGACAGGGGGCCGGCCAGCCCCAGCATTTT	CASSFGQGAGQPQHF
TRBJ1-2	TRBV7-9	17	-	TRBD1	TGTGCCAGCAGCTTTTTGGTTCCCAGGGGGACGGACTATGGCTACACCTTC	CASSFLVPRGTDYGYTF
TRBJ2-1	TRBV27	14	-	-	TGTGCCAGCACCTCGCGGGGTCAGGTAAATGAGCAGTTCTTC	CASTSRGQVNEQFF
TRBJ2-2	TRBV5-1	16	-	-	TGCGCCAGCAGTCGAGGTTGGCCTAGCGAGGGCGGGGAGCTGTTTTTT	CASSRGWPSEGGELFF
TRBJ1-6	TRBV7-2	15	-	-	TGTGCCAGCAGCTTAGCGGCAGGAGGCAATTCACCCCTCCACTTT	CASSLAAGGNSPLHF
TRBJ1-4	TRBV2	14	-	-	TGTGCCAGCGGCAGACAGGCAACTAATGAAAAACTGTTTTTT	CASGRQATNEKLFF
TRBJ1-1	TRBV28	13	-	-	TGTGCCAGCAGCCCTGAGATGAACACTGAAGCTTTCTTT	CASSPEMNTEAFF
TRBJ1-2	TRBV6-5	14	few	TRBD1	TGTGCCAGCAGTTACGGCAGGGGGAACTATGGCTACACCTTC	CASSYGRGNYGYTF
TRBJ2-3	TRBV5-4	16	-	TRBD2	TGTGCCAGCAGCCCTGAGGCGGGAGGGCCTACAGATACGCAGTATTTT	CASSPEAGGPTDTQYF
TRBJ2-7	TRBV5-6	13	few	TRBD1	TGTGCCAGCAGCTTGGCCGACAGGGACGAGCAGTACTTC	CASSLADRDEQYF
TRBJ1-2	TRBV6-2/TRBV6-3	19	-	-	TGTGCCAGCAGCTATTGGGACAAAACCCATCCCCTTGGCAACTATGGCTACACCTTC	CASSYWDKTHPLGNYGYTF
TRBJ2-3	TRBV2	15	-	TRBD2	TGTGCCAGCACGAGGACTAGCGGCGACACAGATACGCAGTATTTT	CASTRTSGDTDTQYF
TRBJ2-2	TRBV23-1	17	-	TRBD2	TGCGCCAGCAGTCACCGGACTAGCGGAGGGGACACCGGGGAGCTGTTTTTT	CASSHRTSGGDTGELFF
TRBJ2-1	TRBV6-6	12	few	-	TGTGCCAGCGAAATGACTGGTTTTGAGCAGTTCTTC	CASEMTGFEQFF
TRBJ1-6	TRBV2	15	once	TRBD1	TGTGCCAGCACTTTAGGACAGGCGGAAAATTCACCCCTCCACTTT	CASTLGQAENSPLHF
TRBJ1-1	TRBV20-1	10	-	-	TGCAGTGCTTTAAGGGGGTCGGCTTTCTTT	CSALRGSAFF
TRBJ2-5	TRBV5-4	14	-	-	TGTGCCAGCAGCTCACCTCCGCAGGGGAAGACCCAGTACTTC	CASSSPPQGKTQYF
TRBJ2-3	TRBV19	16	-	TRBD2	TGTGCCAGTAGTCCGCGGACTAGCGGGGAGGGAAGGACGCAGTATTTT	CASSPRTSGEGRTQYF
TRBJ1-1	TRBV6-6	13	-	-	TGTGCCAGCAGTCCCCGCGGTGTCACTGAAGCTTTCTTT	CASSPRGVTEAFF
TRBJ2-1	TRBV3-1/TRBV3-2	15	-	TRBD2	TGTGCCAGCACCGTTGGACTAGGGGATTACAATGAGCAGTTCTTC	CASTVGLGDYNEQFF
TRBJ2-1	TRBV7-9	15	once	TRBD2	TGTGCCAGCAGCTCCGGGACTAGTAACTACAATGAGCAGTTCTTC	CASSSGTSNYNEQFF
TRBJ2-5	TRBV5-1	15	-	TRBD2	TGCGCCAGCAGCCTCACAGCGGGAGCGTCAGAGACCCAGTACTTC	CASSLTAGASETQYF
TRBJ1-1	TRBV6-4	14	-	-	TGTGCCAGCAGTGTCTCGACAGGGAACACTGAAGCTTTCTTT	CASSVSTGNTEAFF
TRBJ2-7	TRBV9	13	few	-	TGTGCCAGCAGCGCCTACCCCTATGCCGAGCAGTACTTC	CASSAYPYAEQYF
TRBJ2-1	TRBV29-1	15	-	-	TGCAGCGTTGAATTGTTGAGCTACTCCTACAATGAGCAGTTCTTC	CSVELLSYSYNEQFF
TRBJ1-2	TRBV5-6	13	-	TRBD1	TGTGCCAGCGTTAAACAGGGGAACTATGGCTACACCTTC	CASVKQGNYGYTF
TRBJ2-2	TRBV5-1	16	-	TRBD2	TGCGCCAGCAGCCCATTAGCGGGCCCGAACACCGGGGAGCTGTTTTTT	CASSPLAGPNTGELFF
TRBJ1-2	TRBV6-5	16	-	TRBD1	TGTGCCAGCAGTTTACGGGGGCAGGGGGCTAACTATGGCTACACCTTC	CASSLRGQGANYGYTF
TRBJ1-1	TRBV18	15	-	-	TGTGCCAGCTCAGAACAGGGAGGGAAGAACACTGAAGCTTTCTTT	CASSEQGGKNTEAFF
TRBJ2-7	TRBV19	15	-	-	TGTGCCAGTAGTATAGGAGGCAGAGGGGGCTACGAGCAGTACTTC	CASSIGGRGGYEQYF
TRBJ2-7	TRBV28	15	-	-	TGTGCCAGCAGTTTAAGTCAGGGGTTTTCCTACGAGCAGTACTTC	CASSLSQGFSYEQYF
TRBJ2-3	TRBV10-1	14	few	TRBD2	TGCGCCAGCAGCGACCTAGCGGGAGTAGATACGCAGTATTTT	CASSDLAGVDTQYF
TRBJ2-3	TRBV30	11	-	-	TGTGCCTGGAGCCTTAAAGATACGCAGTATTTT	CAWSLKDTQYF
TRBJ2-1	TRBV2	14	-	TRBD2	TGTGCCAACCTAGGACTAGCGGGTTACAATGAGCAGTTCTTC	CANLGLAGYNEQFF
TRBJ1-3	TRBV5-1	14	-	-	TGCGCCAGCAGCCAGCGGGGGCCGGGAAACACCATATATTTT	CASSQRGPGNTIYF
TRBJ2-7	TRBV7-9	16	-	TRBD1	TGTGCCAGCCTTTACATCACAGGGGGTCAGTCCTACGAGCAGTACTTC	CASLYITGGQSYEQYF
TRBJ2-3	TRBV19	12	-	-	TGTGCCAGTAGTATAGGGCTGGATACGCAGTATTTT	CASSIGLDTQYF
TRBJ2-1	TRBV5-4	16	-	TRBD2	TGTGCCAGCAGCTTGCAAAACCTAGCGGGTTACAATGAGCAGTTCTTC	CASSLQNLAGYNEQFF
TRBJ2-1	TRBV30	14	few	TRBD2	TGTGCCTGGAGTATCGGGTCGGCTAGCGGTATCCAGTTCTTC	CAWSIGSASGIQFF
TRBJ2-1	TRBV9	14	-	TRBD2	TGTGCCAGCTCGATAATAGCGGGATCGGATGAGCAGTTCTTC	CASSIIAGSDEQFF
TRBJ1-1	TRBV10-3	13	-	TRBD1	TGTGCCGCCCGCGGGACAGAGAACACTGAAGCTTTCTTT	CAARGTENTEAFF
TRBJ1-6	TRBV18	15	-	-	TGTGCCAGCTCACCAGGCGGAACCTATAATTCACCCCTCCACTTT	CASSPGGTYNSPLHF
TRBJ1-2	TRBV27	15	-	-	TGTGCCAGCCAAAGTGCGGGGGCGCGGTTCCATGGCTACACCTTC	CASQSAGARFHGYTF